The next 21 T cell receptor beta chains were all read from a single sample in a study of cytomegalovirus exposure and HLA in healthy donors. The PCR ran on 60 Vbeta and 13 Jbeta primers. Produced via immunoSEQ multiplex PCR; TCRdb's table is partial and in-frame only. The profile covers approximately 24,000 clones, with 70% appearing a single time and roughly 4% taken by the ten largest. Sequenced input: PBMCs. The receptors derive from a woman in her fifties or sixties in good health and CMV-seronegative.

This clone was observed once. The chain employs TRBV6-1 and TRBJ1-1, with D tentatively TRBD1 (6 bases). The V gene's germline CDR1 is MNHNS and CDR2 SASEGT. CDR3 length: 14 amino acids. The V end was cut by 8 bases, the J end by 0 bases, with 13 bases between. For the CDR3, the DNA is TGTGCCAGCGACCGTGGGGGCCTGAACACTGAAGCTTTCTTT. Translation: CASDRGGLNTEAFF.

The chain is built from TRBV4-1 and TRBJ1-2; D may be TRBD1 (5 bases). The germline V and J ends were trimmed by 0 bases and 3 bases, with 11 bases remaining between them. In germline, CDR1 is MGHRA, CDR2 YSYEKL. The CDR3 has 15 residues. The DNA for the CDR3 is TGCGCCAGCAGCCAAGAGGGAAAGGGGCACTATGGCTACACCTTC. This codes for CASSQEGKGHYGYTF.

The gene calls are TRBV2 and TRBJ1-1; maybe TRBD1 (5 bases). The V gene's germline CDR1 is SNHLY and CDR2 FYNNEI. This CDR3 contains 12 residues. V lost 8 bases to trimming and J lost 5 bases, with 12 bases between them. This CDR3 reads CASGRSGTEAFF. The CDR3 coding sequence is TGTGCCAGCGGGAGGTCAGGGACTGAAGCTTTCTTT.

The V call is TRBV25-1, the J call TRBJ1-1; 8 bases agree with TRBD1. Per the germline V gene, CDR1 is MGHDK and CDR2 is SYGVNS. The junction had 9 bases not matched to a gene; V was cut back by 5 bases and J by 4 bases. The CDR3 loop spans 15 amino acids. The CDR3 nucleotides read TGTGCCAGCAGTCCGTACCCAGGGGGCACCACTGAAGCTTTCTTT. Residues: CASSPYPGGTTEAFF.

The gene calls are TRBV6-5 and TRBJ1-4; D may be TRBD1 (6 bases). Per the germline V gene, CDR1 is MNHEY and CDR2 is SVGAGI. V lost 7 bases, J lost 5 bases, and 17 bases lay in between. The length of the CDR3 is 15 residues. CDR3 DNA: TGTGCCAGCATGGGCAGGGGCAACATAAATGAAAAACTGTTTTTT. Its protein is CASMGRGNINEKLFF.

This rearrangement joins TRBV4-1 to TRBJ1-5, with D perhaps matching TRBD1 (5 bases). The CDR3 has 17 amino acids. V lost 1 base to trimming and J lost 7 bases, with 20 bases between them. CDR1 MGHRA and CDR2 YSYEKL come from the germline V gene. The CDR3 sequence is CASSQAAQGGLGQPQHF. The CDR3 nucleotides read TGCGCCAGCAGCCAAGCCGCCCAGGGAGGCCTGGGGCAGCCCCAGCATTTT.

The chain carries TRBV4-2 and TRBJ1-5; possible D gene TRBD1, 5 bases. The CDR3 loop spans 15 amino acids. The germline V and J ends were trimmed by 0 bases and 4 bases, with 10 bases remaining between them. Germline V lookup: CDR1 LGHNA, CDR2 YNFKEQ. The CDR3 coding sequence is TGTGCCAGCAGCCAAGAGGGGGGAAAAAATCAGCCCCAGCATTTT. Residues: CASSQEGGKNQPQHF.

The V and J genes are TRBV6-5 and TRBJ1-3; D is undetermined. CDR1 is MNHEY, CDR2 SVGAGI, per germline. Trimming stripped 8 bases from V and 2 bases from J, with 10 bases between. The CDR3 covers 13 residues. CDR3 DNA: TGTGCCAGCCACGACCGGGCTGGAAACACCATATATTTT. Translation: CASHDRAGNTIYF.

This clone was counted a single time. V is TRBV6-1 and J is TRBJ2-7; no definite D call. The CDR3 has 14 residues. CDR1 and CDR2 (germline): MNHNS, SASEGT. V was pared by 2 bases and J by 0 bases, with 8 bases between. The CDR3 DNA follows: TGTGCCAGCAGTGAATTGGAGATCTCCTACGAGCAGTACTTC. This encodes CASSELEISYEQYF.

V usage is TRBV29-1 and J usage is TRBJ1-2; D call uncertain. Germline V lookup: CDR1 SQVTM, CDR2 ANQGSEA. The CDR3 is made up of 15 amino acids. Trimming took off 5 bases at V and 3 bases at J, with 19 bases between the two ends. CDR3 in DNA: TGCAGCGTTCAAAGTGGACTTATAACGGACTATGGCTACACCTTC. Translating it yields CSVQSGLITDYGYTF.

This clone turned up a few times. The CDR3 region is CASTIAVASSYNSPLHF. DNA of the CDR3: TGTGCCAGCACCATAGCGGTGGCCAGCTCCTATAATTCACCCCTCCACTTT. The chain has TRBV7-9 and TRBJ1-6; D is uncertain. Germline CDR1 reads SEHNR; CDR2 reads FQNEAQ (reference sequence). V dropped 7 bases and J dropped 0 bases, with 16 bases sitting between them. The length of the CDR3 is 17 residues.

The chain employs TRBV9 and TRBJ2-3; no clear D gene. CDR3 length equals 15 residues. V was cut by 0 bases and J by 1 base, with 9 bases left in between. Germline CDR1 SGDLS, CDR2 YYNGEE. The CDR3 loop is CASSVVTTGTDTQYF. CDR3 bases: TGTGCCAGCAGCGTAGTCACCACGGGCACAGATACGCAGTATTTT.

The chain carries TRBV4-2 and TRBJ2-1; the D is unclear. The CDR3 totals 16 residues. Germline lookup yields CDR1 LGHNA and CDR2 YNFKEQ. Trimming removed 4 bases at V and 9 bases at J, with 22 bases between. CDR3 sequence: CASSPQWASPSSEQFF. DNA of the CDR3: TGTGCCAGCAGCCCTCAGTGGGCATCCCCTTCCAGTGAGCAGTTCTTC.

The V and J genes are TRBV27 and TRBJ2-7; maybe TRBD2 (5 bases). With 4 bases removed from V and 10 bases from J, the gap between germline ends came to 11 bases. Per germline, CDR1 MNHEY and CDR2 SMNVEV (reference sequence). The CDR3 has 11 residues. The CDR3 is CASSSGLFQYF. The CDR3 DNA reads as TGTGCCAGCAGTTCAGGACTCTTCCAGTACTTC.

The chain joins TRBV29-1 to TRBJ1-1, with 10 positions matching TRBD1. With V trimmed by 8 bases and J by 4 bases, 4 bases remained unmatched. Germline V gene data show CDR1 as SQVTM and CDR2 as ANQGSEA. This CDR3 is built from 12 residues. CDR3 sequence: CSSDRGLTEAFF. The CDR3 region has the DNA TGCAGCTCTGACAGGGGGCTCACTGAAGCTTTCTTT.

The rearrangement uses TRBV30 and TRBJ2-2; D possibly corresponds to TRBD1 (6 bases). CDR3 size: 15 residues. Trimming pared 0 bases from V and 3 bases from J, leaving 11 bases between. Per germline, CDR1 GTSNPN and CDR2 SVGIG (reference sequence). The CDR3 region is CAWSVQGRDTGELFF. As DNA, the CDR3 is TGTGCCTGGAGTGTACAGGGACGGGACACCGGGGAGCTGTTTTTT.

This chain connects TRBV5-4 to TRBJ1-1, with D unclear. The length of the CDR3 is 15 residues. Germline CDR1 is SGHNT and CDR2 is YYREEE (reference sequence). The V end lost 0 bases, the J end lost 7 bases, and 16 bases lay between the germline ends. CDR3 sequence reads: CASSLGISVAFEAFF. As DNA, the CDR3 is TGTGCCAGCAGCTTGGGAATAAGCGTGGCATTTGAAGCTTTCTTT. The variable domain in full, completed from reference TRBV5-4 and TRBJ1-1, reads ETGVTQSPTHLIKTRGQQVTLRCSSQSGHNTVSWYQQALGQGPQFIFQYYREEENGRGNFPPRFSGLQFPNYSSELNVNALELDDSALYLCASSLGISVAFEAFFGQGTRLTVV.

This clone has only a few counts. V is TRBV15 and J is TRBJ1-2; TRBD1 is a possible D gene (5 bases). The CDR3 is made up of 13 amino acids. The V gene's germline CDR1 is LNHNV and CDR2 YYDKDF (reference sequence). V lost 1 base and J lost 2, with 5 bases in between. CDR3 loop: CATSRGQNYGYTF. CDR3 DNA: TGTGCCACCAGCAGAGGACAGAACTATGGCTACACCTTC.

This chain connects TRBV4-1 to TRBJ2-1; TRBD1 aligns across 12 bases. The CDR3 sequence is 17 residues long. Germline V lookup: CDR1 MGHRA, CDR2 YSYEKL. With 4 bases clipped from V and 7 bases from J, the junction kept 11 bases outside the gene matches. The CDR3 DNA follows: TGCGCCAGCAGCCTCCGGAGGGACAGGGGGCAGACGAATGAGCAGTTCTTC. Residues: CASSLRRDRGQTNEQFF.

This clone was observed a few times. The chain couples TRBV6-5 to TRBJ1-2; D possibly corresponds to TRBD1 (6 bases). The V end was cut by 2 bases, the J end by 8 bases, with 12 bases between. The CDR3 sequence is 13 residues long. Germline V gene lookup returns CDR1 MNHEY and CDR2 SVGAGI. CDR3 residues: CASSYLDRPGYTF. The CDR3 DNA is TGTGCCAGCAGTTACCTAGACAGGCCCGGCTACACCTTC.

The chain recombines TRBV5-1 with TRBJ1-1; 7 nucleotides match TRBD1. This CDR3 region has 14 residues. Germline values: CDR1 SGHRS, CDR2 YFSETQ. The V and J ends lost 6 bases and 7 bases, in that order; junction bases with no gene match: 12. CDR3 sequence (DNA): TGCGCCAGCATACCCGCCGGGACAGAAAGTGAAGCTTTCTTT. Translated, it gives CASIPAGTESEAFF.